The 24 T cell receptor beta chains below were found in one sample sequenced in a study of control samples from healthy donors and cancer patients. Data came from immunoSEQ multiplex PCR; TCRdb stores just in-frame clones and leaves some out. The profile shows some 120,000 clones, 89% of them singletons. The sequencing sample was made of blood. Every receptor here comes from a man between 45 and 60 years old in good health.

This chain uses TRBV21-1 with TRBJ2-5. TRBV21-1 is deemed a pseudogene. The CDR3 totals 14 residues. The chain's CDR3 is CASAIPGDQETQYF. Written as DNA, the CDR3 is TGTGCCAGCGCTATACCAGGAGATCAAGAGACCCAGTACTTC.

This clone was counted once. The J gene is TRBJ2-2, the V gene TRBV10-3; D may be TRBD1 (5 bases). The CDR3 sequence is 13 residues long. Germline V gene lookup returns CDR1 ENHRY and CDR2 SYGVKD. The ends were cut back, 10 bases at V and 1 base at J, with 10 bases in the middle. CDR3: CATSDKNTGELFF. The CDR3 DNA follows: TGTGCCACCTCGGACAAGAACACCGGGGAGCTGTTTTTT.

The CDR3 region is CASSQGWSSGNTIYF. The CDR3 DNA reads TGTGCCAGCAGCCAAGGTTGGAGCTCTGGAAACACCATATATTTT. The J gene is TRBJ1-3, the V gene TRBV14; D is ambiguous. Trimming took 1 base from V and 0 from J, leaving 7 bases between them. This CDR3 spans 15 amino acids. CDR1 SGHDN and CDR2 FVKESK come from the germline V gene.

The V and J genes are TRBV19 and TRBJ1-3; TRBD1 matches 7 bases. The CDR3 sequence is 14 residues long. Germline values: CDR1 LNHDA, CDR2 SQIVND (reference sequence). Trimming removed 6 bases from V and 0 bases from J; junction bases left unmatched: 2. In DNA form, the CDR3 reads TGTGCCAGTAGGGGACAGAACTCTGGAAACACCATATATTTT. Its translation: CASRGQNSGNTIYF. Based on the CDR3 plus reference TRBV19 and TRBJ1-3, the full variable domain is DGGITQSPKYLFRKEGQNVTLSCEQNLNHDAMYWYRQDPGQGLRLIYYSQIVNDFQKGDIAEGYSVSREKKESFPLTVTSAQKNPTAFYLCASRGQNSGNTIYFGEGSWLTVV.

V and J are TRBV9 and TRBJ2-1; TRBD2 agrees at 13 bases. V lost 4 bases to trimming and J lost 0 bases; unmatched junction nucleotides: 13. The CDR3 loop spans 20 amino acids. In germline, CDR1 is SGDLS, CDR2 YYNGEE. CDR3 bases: TGTGCCAGCAGCACACCAACAGGACTAGCGGGGGTAAGCTCCTACAATGAGCAGTTCTTC. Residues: CASSTPTGLAGVSSYNEQFF.

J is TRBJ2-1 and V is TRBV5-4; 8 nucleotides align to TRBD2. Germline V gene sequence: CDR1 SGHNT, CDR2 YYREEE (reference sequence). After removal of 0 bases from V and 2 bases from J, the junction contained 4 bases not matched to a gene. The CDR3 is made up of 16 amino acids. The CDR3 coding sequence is TGTGCCAGCAGCTTGGGCGGAGCGGGGGCCTACAATGAGCAGTTCTTC. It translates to CASSLGGAGAYNEQFF.

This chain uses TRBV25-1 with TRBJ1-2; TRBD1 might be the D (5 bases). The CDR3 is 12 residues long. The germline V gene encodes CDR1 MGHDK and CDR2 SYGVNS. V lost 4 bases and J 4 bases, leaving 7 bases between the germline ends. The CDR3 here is CASSGGLYGYTF. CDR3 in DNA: TGTGCCAGCAGTGGGGGACTCTATGGCTACACCTTC.

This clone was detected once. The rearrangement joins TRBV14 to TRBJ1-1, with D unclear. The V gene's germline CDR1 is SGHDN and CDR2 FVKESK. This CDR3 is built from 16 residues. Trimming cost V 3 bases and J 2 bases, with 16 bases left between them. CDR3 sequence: CASSHASSFLNTEAFF. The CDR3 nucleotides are TGTGCCAGCAGCCATGCCTCGTCATTCCTAAACACTGAAGCTTTCTTT. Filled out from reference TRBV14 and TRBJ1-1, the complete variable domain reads EAGVTQFPSHSVIEKGQTVTLRCDPISGHDNLYWYRRVMGKEIKFLLHFVKESKQDESGMPNNRFLAERTGGTYSTLKVQPAELEDSGVYFCASSHASSFLNTEAFFGQGTRLTVV.

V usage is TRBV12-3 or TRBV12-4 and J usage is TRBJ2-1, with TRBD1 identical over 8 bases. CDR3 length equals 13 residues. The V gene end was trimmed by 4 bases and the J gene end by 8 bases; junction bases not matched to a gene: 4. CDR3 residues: CASSSTGEHEQFF. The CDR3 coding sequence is TGTGCCAGCAGTTCGACAGGGGAGCATGAGCAGTTCTTC.

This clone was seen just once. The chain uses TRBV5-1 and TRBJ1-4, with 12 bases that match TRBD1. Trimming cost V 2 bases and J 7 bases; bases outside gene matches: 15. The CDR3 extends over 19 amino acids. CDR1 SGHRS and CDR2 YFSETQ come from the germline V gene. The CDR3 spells CASSFSSSGTGGIGEKLFF. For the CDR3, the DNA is TGCGCCAGCAGCTTTTCTTCTTCCGGGACAGGGGGCATAGGTGAAAAACTGTTTTTT.

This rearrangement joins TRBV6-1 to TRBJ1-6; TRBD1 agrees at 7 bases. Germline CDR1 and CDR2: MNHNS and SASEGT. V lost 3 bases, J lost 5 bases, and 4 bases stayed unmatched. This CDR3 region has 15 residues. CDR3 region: CASSDPGGNNSPLHF. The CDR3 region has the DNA TGTGCCAGCAGTGATCCAGGGGGAAATAATTCACCCCTCCACTTT.

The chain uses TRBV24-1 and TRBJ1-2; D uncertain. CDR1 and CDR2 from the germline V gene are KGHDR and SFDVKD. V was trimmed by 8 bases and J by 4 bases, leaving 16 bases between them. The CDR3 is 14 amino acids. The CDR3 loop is CATIKPTTFYGYTF. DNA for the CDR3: TGTGCCACCATTAAACCCACTACCTTCTATGGCTACACCTTC.

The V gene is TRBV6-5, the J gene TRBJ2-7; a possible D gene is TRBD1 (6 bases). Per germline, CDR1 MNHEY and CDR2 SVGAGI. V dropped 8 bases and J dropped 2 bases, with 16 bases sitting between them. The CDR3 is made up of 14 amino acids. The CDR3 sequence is CASGGPGDPYEQYF. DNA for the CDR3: TGTGCCAGCGGCGGTCCAGGGGACCCCTACGAGCAGTACTTC.

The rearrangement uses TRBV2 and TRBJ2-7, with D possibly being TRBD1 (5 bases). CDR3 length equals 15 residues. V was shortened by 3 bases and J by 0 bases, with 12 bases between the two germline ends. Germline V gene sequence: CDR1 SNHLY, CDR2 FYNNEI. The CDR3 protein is CASSERQNPSYEQYF. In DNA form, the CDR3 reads TGTGCCAGCAGTGAGCGACAGAACCCCTCCTACGAGCAGTACTTC.

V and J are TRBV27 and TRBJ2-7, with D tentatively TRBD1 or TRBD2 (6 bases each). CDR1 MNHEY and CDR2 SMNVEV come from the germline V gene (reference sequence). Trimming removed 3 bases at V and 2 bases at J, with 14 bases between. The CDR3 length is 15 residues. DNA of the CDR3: TGTGCCAGCAGTTTCACGGGGGCCCTCACCTACGAGCAGTACTTC. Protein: CASSFTGALTYEQYF.

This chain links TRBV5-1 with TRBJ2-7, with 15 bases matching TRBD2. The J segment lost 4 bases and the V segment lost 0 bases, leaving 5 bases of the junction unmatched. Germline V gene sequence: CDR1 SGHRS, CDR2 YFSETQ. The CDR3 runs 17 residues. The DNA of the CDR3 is TGCGCCAGCAGCTTGGGGACTAGCGGGGGGGCCGGATACGAGCAGTACTTC. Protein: CASSLGTSGGAGYEQYF.

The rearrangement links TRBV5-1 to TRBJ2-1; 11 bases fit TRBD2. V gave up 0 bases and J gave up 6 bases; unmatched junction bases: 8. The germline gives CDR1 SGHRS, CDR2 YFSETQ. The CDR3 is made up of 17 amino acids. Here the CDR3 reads CASSLGIPSGGPNEQFF. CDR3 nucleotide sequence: TGCGCCAGCAGCTTGGGAATACCTAGCGGGGGGCCCAATGAGCAGTTCTTC. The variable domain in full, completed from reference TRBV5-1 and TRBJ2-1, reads KAGVTQTPRYLIKTRGQQVTLSCSPISGHRSVSWYQQTPGQGLQFLFEYFSETQRNKGNFPGRFSGRQFSNSRSEMNVSTLELGDSALYLCASSLGIPSGGPNEQFFGPGTRLTVL.

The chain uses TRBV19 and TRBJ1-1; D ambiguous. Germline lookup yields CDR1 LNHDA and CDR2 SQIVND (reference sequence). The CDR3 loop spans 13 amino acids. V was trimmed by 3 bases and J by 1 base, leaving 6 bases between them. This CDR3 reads CASSITANTEAFF. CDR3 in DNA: TGTGCCAGTAGTATTACGGCGAACACTGAAGCTTTCTTT.

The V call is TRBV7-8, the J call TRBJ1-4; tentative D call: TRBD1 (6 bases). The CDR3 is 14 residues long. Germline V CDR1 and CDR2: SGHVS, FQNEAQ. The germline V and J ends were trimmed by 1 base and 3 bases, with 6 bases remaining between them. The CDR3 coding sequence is TGTGCCAGCAGCTTAGGGACAGCTAATGAAAAACTGTTTTTT. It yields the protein CASSLGTANEKLFF.

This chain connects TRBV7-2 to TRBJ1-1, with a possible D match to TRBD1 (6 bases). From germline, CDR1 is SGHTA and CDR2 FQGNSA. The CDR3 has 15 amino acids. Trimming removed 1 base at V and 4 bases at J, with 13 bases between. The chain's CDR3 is CASSLEGGLSTEAFF. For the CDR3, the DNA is TGTGCCAGCAGCTTAGAGGGGGGCCTGAGCACTGAAGCTTTCTTT. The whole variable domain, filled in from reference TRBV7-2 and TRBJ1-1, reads GAGVSQSPSNKVTEKGKDVELRCDPISGHTALYWYRQSLGQGLEFLIYFQGNSAPDKSGLPSDRFSAERTGGSVSTLTIQRTQQEDSAVYLCASSLEGGLSTEAFFGQGTRLTVV.

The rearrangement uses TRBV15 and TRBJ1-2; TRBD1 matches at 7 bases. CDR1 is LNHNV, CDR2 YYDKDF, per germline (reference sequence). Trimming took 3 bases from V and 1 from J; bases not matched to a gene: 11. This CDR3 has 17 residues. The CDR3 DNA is TGTGCCACCAGCAGCACTTACGGGACAGTCTATAACTATGGCTACACCTTC. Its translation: CATSSTYGTVYNYGYTF.

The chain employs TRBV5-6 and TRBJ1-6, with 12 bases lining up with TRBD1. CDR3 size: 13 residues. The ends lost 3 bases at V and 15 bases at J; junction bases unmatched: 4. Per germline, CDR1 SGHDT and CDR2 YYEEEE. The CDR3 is CASSWGTGGGLHF. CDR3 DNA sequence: TGTGCCAGCAGCTGGGGGACAGGGGGCGGCCTCCACTTT.

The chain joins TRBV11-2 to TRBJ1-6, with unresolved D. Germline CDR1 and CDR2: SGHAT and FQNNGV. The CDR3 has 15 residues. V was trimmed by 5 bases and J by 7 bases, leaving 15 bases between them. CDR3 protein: CASSPRLWRNSPLHF. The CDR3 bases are TGTGCCAGCAGCCCTAGACTTTGGCGGAATTCACCCCTCCACTTT.

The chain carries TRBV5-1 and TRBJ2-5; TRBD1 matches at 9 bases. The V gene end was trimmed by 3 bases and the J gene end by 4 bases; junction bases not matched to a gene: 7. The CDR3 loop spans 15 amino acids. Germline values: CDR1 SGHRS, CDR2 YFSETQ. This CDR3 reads CASSSSGTGSETQYF. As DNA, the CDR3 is TGCGCCAGCAGCTCGTCCGGGACAGGGTCAGAGACCCAGTACTTC.